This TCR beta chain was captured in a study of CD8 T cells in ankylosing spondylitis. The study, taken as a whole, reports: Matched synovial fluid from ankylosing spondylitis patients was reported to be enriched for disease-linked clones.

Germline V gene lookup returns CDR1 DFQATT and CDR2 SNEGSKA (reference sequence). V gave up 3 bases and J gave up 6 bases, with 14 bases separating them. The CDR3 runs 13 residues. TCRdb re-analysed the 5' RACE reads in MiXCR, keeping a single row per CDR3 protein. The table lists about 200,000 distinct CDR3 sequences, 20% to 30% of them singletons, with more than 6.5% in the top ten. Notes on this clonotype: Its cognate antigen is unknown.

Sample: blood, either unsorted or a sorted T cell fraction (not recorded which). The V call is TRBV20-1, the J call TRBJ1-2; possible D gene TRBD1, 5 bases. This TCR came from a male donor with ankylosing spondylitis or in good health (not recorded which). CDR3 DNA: TGCAGTGCTAGTCGGGGGTTTGGGGATGGCTACACCTTC. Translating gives CSASRGFGDGYTF.